This T cell receptor beta chain was recovered during a study of PD-L1 blockade in urothelial cancer. On the study more broadly: Male sex and bladder-origin urothelial cancer characterized about 85% of the 29 patients. Study patients had been treated with 0 to 3 previous chemotherapy regimens. At 6 weeks and at 3 weeks (second dose) after treatment start, blood was analyzed. Specimens of blood held a median count of 141,255 T cells.

After removal of 5 bases from V and 7 bases from J, the junction contained 12 bases not matched to a gene. Per germline, CDR1 SEHNR and CDR2 FQNEAQ (reference sequence). The CDR3 spans 17 residues. This table comes from immunoSEQ multiplex PCR, and its TCRdb copy is limited to in-frame clones, with some not included. The table includes roughly 43,000 clones, 81% detected once. This sequence joins TRBV7-9 and TRBJ2-1, with 12 positions matching TRBD2. This TCR was sampled from a man aged 70-80 years with urothelial cancer. The sequencing here drew on PBMCs, taken around atezolizumab (anti-PD-L1) treatment. The CDR3 nucleotides are TGTGCCAGCAGCGCCCGGCCCGCCGGGACTAGCGGGAATGAGCAGTTCTTC. As protein: CASSARPAGTSGNEQFF.